This record concerns one TCR beta chain sequence. There are 13 residues in the CDR3. CDR1 is LGHDT, CDR2 YNNKEL, per germline (reference sequence). This entry is derived from a study of blood T cells in healthy people across ages. Alongside a J-beta primer mix, a sample-barcoded 5' primer served in a second PCR lasting about 7 to 12 cycles. Via MiXCR, TCRdb re-called the 5' RACE reads, giving one row per CDR3 protein. The repertoire has over 1.5 million distinct CDR3 sequences, about 50% of them found once; the top ten carry less than 2.5%. Sequenced sample: blood. The rearrangement joins TRBV3-1 to TRBJ2-4; D remains unclear. The J call may be faulty, since TRBJ2-7 better matches the DNA end. The receptor was isolated from a woman between 40 and 55 years old in good health. CDR3 nucleotide sequence: TGTGCCAGCAGCCAAAGCTGGGCCTACGAGCAGTACTTC. This encodes CASSQSWAYEQYF.